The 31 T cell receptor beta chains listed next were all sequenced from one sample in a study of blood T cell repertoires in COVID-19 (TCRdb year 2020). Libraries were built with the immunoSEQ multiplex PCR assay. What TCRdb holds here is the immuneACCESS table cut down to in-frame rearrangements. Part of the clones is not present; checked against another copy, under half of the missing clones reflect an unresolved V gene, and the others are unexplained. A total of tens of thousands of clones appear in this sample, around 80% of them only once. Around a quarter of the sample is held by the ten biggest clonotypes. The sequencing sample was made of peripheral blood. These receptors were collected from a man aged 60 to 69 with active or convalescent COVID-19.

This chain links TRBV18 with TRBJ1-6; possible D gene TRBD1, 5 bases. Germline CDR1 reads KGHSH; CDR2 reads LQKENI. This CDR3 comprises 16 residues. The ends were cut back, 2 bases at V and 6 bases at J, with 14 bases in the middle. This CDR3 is CASSPIARGTNSPLHF. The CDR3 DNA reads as TGTGCCAGCTCACCAATCGCGCGGGGGACTAATTCACCCCTCCACTTT.

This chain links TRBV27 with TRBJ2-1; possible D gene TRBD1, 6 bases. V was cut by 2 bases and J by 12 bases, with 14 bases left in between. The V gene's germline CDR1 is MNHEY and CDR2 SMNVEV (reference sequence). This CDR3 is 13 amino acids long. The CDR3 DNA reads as TGTGCCAGCAGTTTAAATATTGGGACACCGCAGTTCTTC. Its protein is CASSLNIGTPQFF.

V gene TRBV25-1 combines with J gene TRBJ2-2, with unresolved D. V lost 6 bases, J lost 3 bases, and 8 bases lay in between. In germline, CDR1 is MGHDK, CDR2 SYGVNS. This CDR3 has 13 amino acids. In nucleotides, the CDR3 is TGTGCCAGCAGAAACTCCTACACCGGGGAGCTGTTTTTT. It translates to CASRNSYTGELFF.

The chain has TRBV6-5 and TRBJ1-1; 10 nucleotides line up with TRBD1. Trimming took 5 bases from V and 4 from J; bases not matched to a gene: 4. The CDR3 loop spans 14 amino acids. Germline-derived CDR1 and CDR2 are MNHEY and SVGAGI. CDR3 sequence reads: CASSIRDRGTEAFF. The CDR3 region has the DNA TGTGCCAGCAGTATCCGGGACAGGGGCACTGAAGCTTTCTTT.

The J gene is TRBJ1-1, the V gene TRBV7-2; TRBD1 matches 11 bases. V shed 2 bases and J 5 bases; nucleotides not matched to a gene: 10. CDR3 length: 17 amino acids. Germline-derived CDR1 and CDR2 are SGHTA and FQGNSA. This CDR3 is CASSLLGPGTGGTEAFF. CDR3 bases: TGTGCCAGCAGCTTACTCGGTCCCGGGACAGGGGGGACTGAAGCTTTCTTT.

This CDR3 reads CASSFSGGQETQYF. The DNA for the CDR3 is TGCGCCAGCAGCTTTAGCGGGGGGCAAGAGACCCAGTACTTC. The V gene is TRBV5-1, the J gene TRBJ2-5; 10 nucleotides agree with TRBD2. V was pared by 2 bases and J by 2 bases, with 0 bases of the junction left unmatched. The CDR3 runs 14 residues. CDR1 is SGHRS, CDR2 YFSETQ, per germline.

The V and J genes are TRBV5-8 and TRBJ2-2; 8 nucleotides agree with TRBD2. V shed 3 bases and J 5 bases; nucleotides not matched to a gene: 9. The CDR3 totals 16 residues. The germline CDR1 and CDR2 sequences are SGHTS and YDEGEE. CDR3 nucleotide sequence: TGTGCCAGCAGCTGGATATCCGGGACTAGAACCGGGGAGCTGTTTTTT. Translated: CASSWISGTRTGELFF.

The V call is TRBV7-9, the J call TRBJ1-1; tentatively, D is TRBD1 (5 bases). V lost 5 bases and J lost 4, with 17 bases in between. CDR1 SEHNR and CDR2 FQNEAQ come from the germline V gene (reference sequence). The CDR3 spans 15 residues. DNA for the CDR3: TGTGCCAGCAGCACCCTCACAGGATCCTCCACTGAAGCTTTCTTT. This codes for CASSTLTGSSTEAFF.

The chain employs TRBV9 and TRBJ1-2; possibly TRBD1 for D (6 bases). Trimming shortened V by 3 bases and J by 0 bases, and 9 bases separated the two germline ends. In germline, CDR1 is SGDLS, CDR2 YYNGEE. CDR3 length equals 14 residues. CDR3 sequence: CASSAGQTNYGYTF. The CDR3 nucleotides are TGTGCCAGCAGCGCGGGACAAACTAACTATGGCTACACCTTC.

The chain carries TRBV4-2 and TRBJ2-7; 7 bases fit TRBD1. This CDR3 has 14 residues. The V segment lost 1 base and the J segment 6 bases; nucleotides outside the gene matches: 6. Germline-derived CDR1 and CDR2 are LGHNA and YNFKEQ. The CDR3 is CASSQVRQGGEQYF. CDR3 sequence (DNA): TGTGCCAGCAGCCAAGTCAGACAGGGTGGCGAGCAGTACTTC.

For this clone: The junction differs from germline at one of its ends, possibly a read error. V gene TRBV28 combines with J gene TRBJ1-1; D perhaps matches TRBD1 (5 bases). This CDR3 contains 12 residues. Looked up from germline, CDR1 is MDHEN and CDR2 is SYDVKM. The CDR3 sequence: CACREMNTEAFF. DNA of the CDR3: TGTGCCTGCAGGGAGATGAACACTGAAGCTTTCTTT.

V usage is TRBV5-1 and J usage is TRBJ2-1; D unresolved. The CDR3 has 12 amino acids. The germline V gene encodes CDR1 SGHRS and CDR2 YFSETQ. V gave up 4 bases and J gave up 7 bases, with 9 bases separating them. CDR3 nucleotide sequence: TGCGCCAGCAGCCCGACACAAAATGAGCAGTTCTTC. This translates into CASSPTQNEQFF.

The CDR3 loop reads CASSETQGIGAFF. The CDR3 coding sequence is TGTGCCAGCAGCGAGACTCAGGGCATCGGAGCTTTCTTT. This chain connects TRBV11-2 to TRBJ1-1, with D possibly matching TRBD1 (5 bases). Trimming stripped 5 bases from V and 10 bases from J, with 17 bases between. The CDR3 extends over 13 amino acids. The V gene's germline CDR1 is SGHAT and CDR2 FQNNGV.

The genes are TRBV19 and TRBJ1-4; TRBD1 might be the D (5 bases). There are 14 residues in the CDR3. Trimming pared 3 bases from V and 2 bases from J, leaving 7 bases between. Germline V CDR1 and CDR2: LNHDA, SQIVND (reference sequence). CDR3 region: CASSMWGTNEKLFF. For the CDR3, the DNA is TGTGCCAGTAGTATGTGGGGCACTAATGAAAAACTGTTTTTT.

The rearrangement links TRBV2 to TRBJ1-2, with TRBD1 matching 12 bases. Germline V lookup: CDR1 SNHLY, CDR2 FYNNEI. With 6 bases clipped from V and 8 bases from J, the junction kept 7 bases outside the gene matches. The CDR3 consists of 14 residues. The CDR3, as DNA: TGTGCCAGCAGAACCGGGACAGGGGGCTACGGCTACACCTTC. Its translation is CASRTGTGGYGYTF.

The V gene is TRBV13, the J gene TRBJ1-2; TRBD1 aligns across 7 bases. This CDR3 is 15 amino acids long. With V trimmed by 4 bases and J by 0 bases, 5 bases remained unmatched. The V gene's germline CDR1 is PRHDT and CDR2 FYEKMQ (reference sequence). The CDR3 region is CASSYNRGTNYGYTF. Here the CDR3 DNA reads TGTGCCAGCAGCTACAACAGGGGCACTAACTATGGCTACACCTTC.

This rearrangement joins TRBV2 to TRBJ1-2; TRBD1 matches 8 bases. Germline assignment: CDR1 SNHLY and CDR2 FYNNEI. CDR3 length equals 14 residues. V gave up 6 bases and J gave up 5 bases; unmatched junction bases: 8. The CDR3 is CASSQGALGYGYTF. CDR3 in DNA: TGTGCCAGCAGCCAGGGGGCGTTAGGTTATGGCTACACCTTC.

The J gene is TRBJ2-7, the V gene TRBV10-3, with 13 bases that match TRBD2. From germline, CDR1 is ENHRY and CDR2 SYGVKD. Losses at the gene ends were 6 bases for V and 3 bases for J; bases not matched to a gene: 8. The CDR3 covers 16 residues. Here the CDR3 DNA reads TGTGCCATCAGAGGACTAGCGGGGGCGAAGCACTACGAGCAGTACTTC. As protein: CAIRGLAGAKHYEQYF.

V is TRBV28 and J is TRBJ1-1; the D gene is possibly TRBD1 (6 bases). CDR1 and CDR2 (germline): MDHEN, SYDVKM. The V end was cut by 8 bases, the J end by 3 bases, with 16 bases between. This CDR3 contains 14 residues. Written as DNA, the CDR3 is TGTGCCAGCTCTTCCGGGGGGCGGGACACTGAAGCTTTCTTT. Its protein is CASSSGGRDTEAFF.

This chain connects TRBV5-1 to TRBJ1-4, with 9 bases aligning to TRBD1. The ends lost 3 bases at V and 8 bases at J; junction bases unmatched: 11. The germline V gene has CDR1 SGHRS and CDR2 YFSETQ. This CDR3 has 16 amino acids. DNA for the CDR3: TGCGCCAGCAGCTACGCCCCGGGACAGGGATGGGAAAAACTGTTTTTT. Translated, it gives CASSYAPGQGWEKLFF.

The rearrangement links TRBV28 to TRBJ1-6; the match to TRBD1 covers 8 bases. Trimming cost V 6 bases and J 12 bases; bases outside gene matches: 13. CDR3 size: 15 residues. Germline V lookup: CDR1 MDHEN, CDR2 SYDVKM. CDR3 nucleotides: TGTGCCAGCAGCTCCCCTGGGACAGGTGCCTTACCCCTCCACTTT. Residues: CASSSPGTGALPLHF.

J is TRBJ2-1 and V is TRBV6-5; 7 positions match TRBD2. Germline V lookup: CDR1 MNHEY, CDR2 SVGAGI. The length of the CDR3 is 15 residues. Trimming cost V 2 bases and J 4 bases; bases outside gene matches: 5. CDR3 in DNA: TGTGCCAGCAGTTACGGTCCTAGCGGTTACAATGAGCAGTTCTTC. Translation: CASSYGPSGYNEQFF.

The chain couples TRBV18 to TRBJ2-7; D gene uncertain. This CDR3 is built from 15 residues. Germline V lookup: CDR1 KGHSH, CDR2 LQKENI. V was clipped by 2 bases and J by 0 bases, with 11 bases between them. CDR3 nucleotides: TGTGCCAGCTCACCAGGCCCAACCCTCTCCTACGAGCAGTACTTC. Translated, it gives CASSPGPTLSYEQYF.

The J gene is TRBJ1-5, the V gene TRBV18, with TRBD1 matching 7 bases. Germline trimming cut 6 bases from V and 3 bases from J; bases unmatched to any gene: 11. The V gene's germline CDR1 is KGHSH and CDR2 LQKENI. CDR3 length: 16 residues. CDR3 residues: CASSEEAGGNNQPQHF. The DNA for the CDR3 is TGTGCCAGCTCCGAAGAGGCAGGGGGGAACAATCAGCCCCAGCATTTT.

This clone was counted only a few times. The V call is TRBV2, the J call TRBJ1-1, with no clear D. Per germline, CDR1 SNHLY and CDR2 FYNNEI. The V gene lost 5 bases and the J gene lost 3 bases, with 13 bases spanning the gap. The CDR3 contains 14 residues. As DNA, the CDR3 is TGTGCCAGCAGTAGGGAGGGTCGTGACACTGAAGCTTTCTTT. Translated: CASSREGRDTEAFF.

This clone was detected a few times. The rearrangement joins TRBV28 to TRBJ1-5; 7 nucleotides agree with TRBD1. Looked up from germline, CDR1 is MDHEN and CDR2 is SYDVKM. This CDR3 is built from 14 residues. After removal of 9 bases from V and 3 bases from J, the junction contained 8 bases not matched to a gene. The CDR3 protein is CASKDRAFNQPQHF. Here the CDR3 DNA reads TGTGCCAGTAAAGACAGGGCCTTCAATCAGCCCCAGCATTTT.

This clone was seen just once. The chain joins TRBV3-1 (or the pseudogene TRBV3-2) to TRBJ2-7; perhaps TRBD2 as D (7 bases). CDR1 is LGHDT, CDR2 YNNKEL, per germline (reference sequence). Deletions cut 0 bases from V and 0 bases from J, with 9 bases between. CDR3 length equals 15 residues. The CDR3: CASSQEGGPSYEQYF. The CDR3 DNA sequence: TGTGCCAGCAGCCAAGAGGGGGGGCCCTCCTACGAGCAGTACTTC.

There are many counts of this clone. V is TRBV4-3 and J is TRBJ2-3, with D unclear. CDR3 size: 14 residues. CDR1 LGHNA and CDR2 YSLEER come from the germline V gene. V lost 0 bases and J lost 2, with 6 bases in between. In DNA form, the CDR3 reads TGCGCCAGCAGCCAAGAACTTTACACAGATACGCAGTATTTT. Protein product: CASSQELYTDTQYF.

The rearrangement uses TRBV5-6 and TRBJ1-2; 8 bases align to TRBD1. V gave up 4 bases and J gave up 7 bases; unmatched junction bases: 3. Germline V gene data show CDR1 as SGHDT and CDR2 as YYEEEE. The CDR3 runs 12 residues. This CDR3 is CASSRTGFGYTF. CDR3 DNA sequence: TGTGCCAGCAGCCGGACAGGGTTTGGCTACACCTTC.

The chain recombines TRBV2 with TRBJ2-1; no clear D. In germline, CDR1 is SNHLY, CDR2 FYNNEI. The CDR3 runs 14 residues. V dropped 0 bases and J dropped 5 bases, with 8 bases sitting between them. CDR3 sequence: CASSEARMDNEQFF. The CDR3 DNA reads TGTGCCAGCAGTGAAGCGCGAATGGACAATGAGCAGTTCTTC.

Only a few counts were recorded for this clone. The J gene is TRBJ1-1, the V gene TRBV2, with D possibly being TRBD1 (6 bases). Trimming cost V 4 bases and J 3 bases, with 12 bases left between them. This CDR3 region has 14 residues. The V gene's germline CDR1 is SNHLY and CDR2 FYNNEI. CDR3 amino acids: CASSVQGRDTEAFF. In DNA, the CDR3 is TGTGCCAGCAGTGTCCAGGGGAGAGACACTGAAGCTTTCTTT.